The 21 T cell receptor beta chains reported below all come from one sample, sequenced in a study of blood T cell repertoires in COVID-19. Sequencing used immunoSEQ multiplex PCR; TCRdb keeps in-frame clones, though not all of them. The data hold approximately 470,000 clones, with about nine tenths observed a single time. The sequencing sample was made of PBMCs or T cells enriched from blood (not recorded which). The origin of the receptors is a woman between 18 and 30 years old who had recovered from COVID-19.

V gene TRBV27 combines with J gene TRBJ2-5; tentative D call: TRBD1 (6 bases). Trimming removed 3 bases at V and 5 bases at J, with 13 bases between. The germline V gene has CDR1 MNHEY and CDR2 SMNVEV (reference sequence). The CDR3 consists of 14 residues. The CDR3 DNA reads as TGTGCCAGCAGTTTCCTTGGACAGCGGGAGACCCAGTACTTC. Protein: CASSFLGQRETQYF.

V is TRBV12-3 or TRBV12-4 and J is TRBJ2-7, with TRBD1 matching over 11 bases. The CDR3 totals 13 residues. Germline trimming cut 6 bases from V and 6 bases from J; bases unmatched to any gene: 4. CDR3 coding DNA: TGTGCCAGCAGCTACGGGACAGGGGGCGAGCAGTACTTC. Its protein is CASSYGTGGEQYF.

This clone was detected a few times. The chain joins TRBV5-8 to TRBJ1-1, with TRBD1 matching 8 bases. With 5 bases clipped from V and 3 bases from J, the junction kept 15 bases outside the gene matches. Germline CDR1 reads SGHTS; CDR2 reads YDEGEE. The CDR3 has 17 residues. CDR3 DNA sequence: TGTGCCAGCAGTACGGACAGGGAAGAGGCTTGGTACACTGAAGCTTTCTTT. Protein sequence: CASSTDREEAWYTEAFF.

V usage is TRBV12-5 and J usage is TRBJ2-5; D gene uncertain. The CDR3 totals 11 residues. V lost 5 bases and J 4 bases, leaving 5 bases between the germline ends. The V gene's germline CDR1 is LGHNT and CDR2 FRNRAP. The CDR3, as DNA: TGTGCTAGTGGTCCGAGAGAGACCCAGTACTTC. Protein: CASGPRETQYF.

The chain joins TRBV7-9 to TRBJ1-4; D perhaps matches TRBD1 (5 bases). Germline lookup yields CDR1 SEHNR and CDR2 FQNEAQ (reference sequence). The CDR3 covers 15 residues. V dropped 5 bases and J dropped 5 bases, with 15 bases sitting between them. The CDR3 loop is CASSPRRTQNEKLFF. CDR3 in DNA: TGTGCCAGCAGCCCCCGACGGACACAAAATGAAAAACTGTTTTTT.

The V and J genes are TRBV19 and TRBJ1-6; unclear D gene. Trimming pared 6 bases from V and 7 bases from J, leaving 22 bases between. The CDR3 has 17 amino acids. Germline V gives CDR1 LNHDA, CDR2 SQIVND (reference sequence). The CDR3 region is CASSQPPRGGENSPLHF. The DNA of the CDR3 is TGTGCCAGTAGCCAACCACCGCGAGGAGGAGAGAATTCACCCCTCCACTTT.

V gene TRBV4-1 combines with J gene TRBJ2-2; TRBD1 might be the D (6 bases). Trimming shortened V by 0 bases and J by 4 bases, and 12 bases separated the two germline ends. This CDR3 has 16 residues. Germline CDR1 reads MGHRA; CDR2 reads YSYEKL. The CDR3 bases are TGCGCCAGCAGCCAAGAAACAGGGTGGGGCACCGGGGAGCTGTTTTTT. This translates into CASSQETGWGTGELFF.

V is TRBV4-2 and J is TRBJ1-4, with D uncertain. Trimming removed 4 bases at V and 7 bases at J, with 10 bases between. The germline gives CDR1 LGHNA, CDR2 YNFKEQ. The CDR3 runs 13 residues. CDR3 region: CASSLEGGEKLFF. The CDR3 DNA reads as TGTGCCAGCAGCCTCGAGGGAGGTGAAAAACTGTTTTTT.

This chain uses TRBV7-2 with TRBJ1-4; D perhaps matches TRBD1 (6 bases). This CDR3 is 15 amino acids long. Trimming took off 4 bases at V and 4 bases at J, with 13 bases between the two ends. Per the germline V gene, CDR1 is SGHTA and CDR2 is FQGNSA. The CDR3 loop reads CASSYMTGDNEKLFF. The CDR3 DNA sequence: TGTGCCAGCAGCTACATGACAGGCGATAATGAAAAACTGTTTTTT. The full variable domain, its missing parts supplied by reference TRBV7-2 and TRBJ1-4, is GAGVSQSPSNKVTEKGKDVELRCDPISGHTALYWYRQSLGQGLEFLIYFQGNSAPDKSGLPSDRFSAERTGGSVSTLTIQRTQQEDSAVYLCASSYMTGDNEKLFFGSGTQLSVL.

The chain carries TRBV21-1 and TRBJ2-5; the listed D gene, TRBD2, was not tested against the DNA. TRBV21-1 represents a pseudogene. The CDR3 runs to 16 residues. As DNA, the CDR3 is TGTGCCAGCAGCGATCAACGGGCGGGGGTTCAAGAGACCCAGTACTTC. It specifies CASSDQRAGVQETQYF.

The chain employs TRBV13 and TRBJ2-1; tentative D call: TRBD1 (5 bases). From germline, CDR1 is PRHDT and CDR2 FYEKMQ (reference sequence). V dropped 1 base and J dropped 0 bases, with 13 bases sitting between them. This CDR3 has 17 residues. The CDR3 reads CASSLVSGLISYNEQFF. The CDR3 DNA follows: TGTGCCAGCAGCTTAGTATCAGGGCTTATCTCCTACAATGAGCAGTTCTTC.

The chain has TRBV19 and TRBJ1-1; D unclear. CDR3 length equals 14 residues. The germline gives CDR1 LNHDA, CDR2 SQIVND (reference sequence). The V and J ends lost 6 bases and 3 bases respectively, with 14 bases between them. As DNA, the CDR3 is TGTGCCAGTAGCCCACCGGGAATTTACACTGAAGCTTTCTTT. This codes for CASSPPGIYTEAFF.

The rearrangement joins TRBV2 to TRBJ1-5, with 11 bases that match TRBD1. Germline CDR1 and CDR2: SNHLY and FYNNEI. The CDR3 spans 14 residues. With V trimmed by 8 bases and J by 5 bases, 5 bases remained unmatched. CDR3 DNA sequence: TGTGCCAGCCGGACAGGGGGCGGGGATCAGCCCCAGCATTTT. Its translation is CASRTGGGDQPQHF.

The sample holds one count of this clone. The V gene is TRBV6-4, the J gene TRBJ2-5; 11 bases are shared with TRBD2. CDR3 length: 14 residues. The V gene end was trimmed by 3 bases and the J gene end by 4 bases; junction bases not matched to a gene: 1. CDR1 MRHNA and CDR2 SNTAGT come from the germline V gene. The CDR3 loop reads CASSELAGGETQYF. The CDR3 nucleotides are TGTGCCAGCAGTGAGCTAGCGGGGGGAGAGACCCAGTACTTC.

The rearrangement links TRBV5-6 to TRBJ1-6, with TRBD1 identical over 11 bases. Germline CDR1 is SGHDT and CDR2 is YYEEEE. The CDR3 length is 16 residues. After removal of 1 base from V and 10 bases from J, the junction contained 7 bases not matched to a gene. The CDR3 here is CASSLFGQGAGSPLHF. CDR3 in DNA: TGTGCCAGCAGCTTGTTTGGACAGGGGGCTGGATCACCCCTCCACTTT.

The gene calls are TRBV4-1 and TRBJ2-7; D is perhaps TRBD1 (6 bases). The germline gives CDR1 MGHRA, CDR2 YSYEKL. Trimming removed 6 bases at V and 2 bases at J, with 17 bases between. The CDR3 runs to 15 residues. CDR3 bases: TGCGCCAGCAGAACCCACCAGGGGCCGCCCTACGAGCAGTACTTC. It translates to CASRTHQGPPYEQYF.

The chain joins TRBV2 to TRBJ1-1; 9 positions match TRBD1. The length of the CDR3 is 16 residues. The J segment lost 3 bases and the V segment lost 1 base, leaving 6 bases of the junction unmatched. Germline V gene sequence: CDR1 SNHLY, CDR2 FYNNEI. Here the CDR3 reads CASSEGGTGIDTEAFF. CDR3 DNA: TGTGCCAGCAGTGAAGGGGGGACAGGGATCGACACTGAAGCTTTCTTT.

This chain links TRBV3-1 (or the pseudogene TRBV3-2) with TRBJ2-2; a possible D gene is TRBD2 (6 bases). V gave up 0 bases and J gave up 2 bases, with 10 bases separating them. The CDR3 has 16 amino acids. Germline V gene data show CDR1 as LGHDT and CDR2 as YNNKEL (reference sequence). Written as DNA, the CDR3 is TGTGCCAGCAGCCAAGAGATAGCGGTAAACACCGGGGAGCTGTTTTTT. As protein: CASSQEIAVNTGELFF.

The chain joins TRBV2 to TRBJ2-7; 9 bases line up with TRBD2. CDR1 SNHLY and CDR2 FYNNEI come from the germline V gene. V was clipped by 7 bases and J by 0 bases; unmatched bases: 4. This CDR3 has 14 residues. The CDR3: CASTSGGSSYEQYF. CDR3 bases: TGTGCCAGCACCAGCGGGGGGTCCTCCTACGAGCAGTACTTC.

This clone was observed a single time. The rearrangement uses TRBV6-5 and TRBJ2-7, with 9 positions matching TRBD2. The CDR3 runs to 15 residues. The V and J ends lost 8 bases and 0 bases, in that order; junction bases with no gene match: 8. Germline V gene lookup returns CDR1 MNHEY and CDR2 SVGAGI. In DNA, the CDR3 is TGTGCCAGCTGCCCGAAGCGGGGGGACTCCTACGAGCAGTACTTC. This sequence encodes CASCPKRGDSYEQYF.

The rearrangement joins TRBV7-2 to TRBJ2-5; 8 bases fit TRBD2. V lost 3 bases, J lost 2 bases, and 5 bases stayed unmatched. Germline assignment: CDR1 SGHTA and CDR2 FQGNSA. The CDR3 totals 15 residues. CDR3 in amino acids: CASSFGGGSQETQYF. In nucleotides, the CDR3 is TGTGCCAGCAGCTTTGGCGGGGGGTCGCAAGAGACCCAGTACTTC.